Below, one T cell receptor beta chain is given with its context. The antigen is undetermined. This record comes from a study of circulating and synovial CD4+ cells in juvenile arthritis. Study-wide results and caveats: These repertoires were less diverse than bulk blood CD4 repertoires.

The CDR3 length is 14 residues. Germline CDR1 is SGHKS and CDR2 is YYEKEE (reference sequence). Trimming pared 4 bases from V and 0 bases from J, leaving 10 bases between. Using immunoSEQ multiplex PCR, the repertoire was profiled, and TCRdb retains in-frame clones only, with some absent. The sample has fewer than 35,000 clones, roughly 96% seen once. Material for sequencing was CD4+ T cells from blood. This chain links TRBV5-5 with TRBJ1-1; D is possibly TRBD1 (6 bases). The receptor comes from a human donor with juvenile idiopathic arthritis. Written as DNA, the CDR3 is TGTGCCAGCAGCCTGGACAGATTGAACACTGAAGCTTTCTTT. This encodes CASSLDRLNTEAFF.